These T cell receptor beta chains were read from a single sample in a study of type 1 and type 2 diabetes patients. MiXCR, applied by TCRdb to the multiplex PCR reads, yields one record per CDR3 protein. This sample has about 290,000 distinct CDR3 sequences, with roughly 48% found just once. The sample was peripheral blood mononuclear cells (PBMCs). The receptors were gathered from a young man with type 2 diabetes. CDR3s include the opening cysteine and the closing phenylalanine or tryptophan. D genes are given only for firm matches. Clone size is given for some rows only: seen once, a few or many times, or a class if the clone is expanded.

TRBV2	TRBJ2-3	few	-	CASSGRGRGTDTQYF	TGTGCCAGCAGCGGAAGGGGCAGGGGTACAGATACGCAGTATTTT
TRBV4-3	TRBJ2-7	-	-	CASSQGDYSYEQYF	TGCGCCAGCAGCCAAGGGGATTACTCCTACGAGCAGTACTTC
TRBV7-3	TRBJ1-4	-	-	CASSLNLSGEGKLFF	TGTGCCAGCAGCTTAAATTTATCCGGGGAAGGAAAACTGTTTTTT
TRBV10-1	TRBJ2-7	-	-	CASSESRGEQYF	TGCGCCAGCAGTGAGTCGAGAGGCGAGCAGTACTTC
TRBV20-1	TRBJ2-1	few	-	CSARGYTVREQFF	TGCAGTGCTAGGGGGTATACGGTTCGTGAGCAGTTCTTC
TRBV5-1	TRBJ2-6	-	-	CASSLASPSSSGANVLTF	TGCGCCAGCAGCTTGGCTTCCCCGAGCAGTTCTGGGGCCAACGTCCTGACTTTC
TRBV7-3	TRBJ2-3	-	TRBD1	CASSTGTGFSTGTDTQYF	TGTGCCAGCAGCACCGGGACAGGGTTCTCGACGGGCACAGATACGCAGTATTTT
TRBV20-1	TRBJ2-7	-	TRBD1	CSARDRDRGRVEQYF	TGCAGTGCTAGAGATAGGGACAGGGGGCGCGTCGAGCAGTACTTC
TRBV15	TRBJ1-5	-	TRBD1	CATSSPRPGQGGYSNQPQHF	TGTGCCACCAGCTCGCCCCGTCCGGGACAGGGTGGATATAGCAATCAGCCCCAGCATTTT
TRBV12-3/TRBV12-4	TRBJ2-7	-	-	CASSFKGPYEQYF	TGTGCCAGCAGTTTTAAGGGGCCTTACGAGCAGTACTTC
TRBV29-1	TRBJ1-6	few	-	CSVEVDFNSPLHF	TGCAGCGTTGAGGTGGATTTTAATTCACCCCTCCACTTT
TRBV7-3	TRBJ2-5	few	-	CASSLMPSSETQYF	TGTGCCAGCAGCTTAATGCCATCATCGGAGACCCAGTACTTC
TRBV7-2	TRBJ2-5	many	TRBD2	CASSPSIAGRETQYF	TGTGCCAGCAGCCCCTCAATAGCGGGGAGAGAGACCCAGTACTTC
TRBV5-1	TRBJ1-2	-	TRBD1	CASKTGNYGYTF	TGCGCCAGCAAGACAGGGAACTATGGCTACACCTTC
TRBV4-3	TRBJ2-3	once	-	CASSQATSGVLADTQYF	TGCGCCAGCAGCCAAGCTACATCGGGGGTTCTCGCAGATACGCAGTATTTT
TRBV7-8	TRBJ2-3	-	-	CASSDHDTDTQYF	TGTGCCAGCAGTGACCACGACACAGATACGCAGTATTTT
TRBV7-8	TRBJ1-3	-	TRBD1	CASRPTGGSGNTIYF	TGTGCCAGCAGACCAACAGGGGGGAGTGGAAACACCATATATTTT
TRBV6-5	TRBJ1-1	-	-	CAGSYSMSGFTEAFF	TGTGCCGGCAGTTACTCGATGTCGGGGTTCACTGAAGCTTTCTTT
TRBV5-1	TRBJ2-7	-	-	CASSGSSSYEQYF	TGCGCCAGCAGCGGGTCATCCTCCTACGAGCAGTACTTC
TRBV6-5	TRBJ2-7	-	TRBD1	CASRPTGTGWYEQYF	TGTGCCAGCCGCCCAACCGGGACAGGGTGGTACGAGCAGTACTTC
TRBV7-2	TRBJ2-5	-	TRBD1	CASTPDRGETQYF	TGTGCCAGCACCCCGGACAGGGGAGAGACCCAGTACTTC
TRBV7-2	TRBJ1-5	-	-	CASSGRGGNQPQHF	TGTGCCAGCAGCGGGAGAGGAGGCAATCAGCCCCAGCATTTT
TRBV28	TRBJ2-5	-	-	CASSHREETQYF	TGTGCCAGCAGCCACAGAGAAGAGACCCAGTACTTC
TRBV5-5	TRBJ1-1	-	TRBD1	CASSLGGVETGQKDMWAFF	TGTGCCAGCAGCTTGGGGGGGGTGGAGACAGGGCAAAAGGATATGTGGGCTTTCTTT
TRBV12-3/TRBV12-4	TRBJ2-5	-	TRBD2	CASSPGTSSPGYF	TGTGCCAGCAGCCCCGGGACTAGCAGTCCTGGGTACTTC
TRBV19	TRBJ1-5	-	TRBD1	CASSQGVRAQHF	TGTGCCAGTAGTCAGGGGGTCCGGGCCCAGCATTTT
TRBV12-3/TRBV12-4	TRBJ1-6	-	-	CASSLLGYTSPLHF	TGTGCCAGCAGTTTATTAGGGTATACTTCACCCCTCCACTTT
TRBV12-3/TRBV12-4	TRBJ1-4	-	-	CASSPTGTIDEKLFF	TGTGCCAGCAGCCCCACCGGGACAATCGATGAAAAACTGTTTTTT
TRBV5-1	TRBJ1-2	-	TRBD1	CASSLVTGTGGHGYTF	TGCGCCAGCAGCTTGGTTACCGGGACAGGGGGACATGGCTACACCTTC
TRBV29-1	TRBJ2-5	-	-	CSASDLYEETQYF	TGCAGTGCTAGCGACTTATACGAAGAGACCCAGTACTTC
TRBV24-1	TRBJ2-1	few	-	CATRAQGTNEQFF	TGTGCCACCAGGGCCCAGGGGACGAATGAGCAGTTCTTC
TRBV12-5	TRBJ2-5	-	-	CASGFHRTSRETQCF	TGTGCTAGTGGTTTTCACAGGACCAGTAGGGAGACCCAGTGCTTC
TRBV11-1	TRBJ1-1	-	-	CAGHRSGKAFF	TGTGCCGGGCACAGGTCTGGAAAAGCTTTCTTT
TRBV7-2	TRBJ2-1	few	TRBD1	CASSLGGRGNEQFF	TGTGCCAGCAGCTTAGGGGGCAGGGGGAATGAGCAGTTCTTC
TRBV27	TRBJ1-1	many	TRBD1	CASSAFGQGNTEAFF	TGTGCCAGCAGTGCCTTTGGACAGGGAAACACTGAAGCTTTCTTT
TRBV6-4	TRBJ2-3	few	TRBD2	CASSKTSDTDTQYF	TGTGCCAGCAGTAAAACTAGCGACACAGATACGCAGTATTTT
TRBV29-1	TRBJ2-7	-	-	CSVEGETPSEQYF	TGCAGCGTTGAAGGCGAAACACCTAGCGAGCAGTACTTC
TRBV7-3	TRBJ2-5	-	TRBD1	CASSPSGTGAETQYF	TGTGCCAGCAGCCCTTCCGGGACAGGGGCAGAGACCCAGTACTTC